Reported below is one T cell receptor (beta chain). This clonotype was picked up many times. There is no known antigen for this receptor. No much larger clonotype is one base removed from it; base qualities were not supplied. The record originates from a study of T-cell reconstitution after alpha-beta-depleted transplantation in children (dated by TCRdb to 2015 to 2016). For the study in its entirety: Using TCR repertoire profiling, the study quantitatively followed how T-cell immune reconstitution unfolded in children after TCRalphabeta/CD19-depleted allogeneic hematopoietic cell transplantation. What the authors observed across the whole study: In some patients, high TCRbeta diversity at day 60 was attributed to recipient T cells and intrathymic progenitors that had survived conditioning. The apparently early alphabetaT-cell count recovery about two months after transplant was reportedly dependent on only several hundred rapidly expanded clones derived from non-depleted graft cells. The frequencies of hyperexpanded clones fell over the following months, and after one year, T-cell counts and TCRbeta diversity were mostly attributed to newly produced T cells.

Library construction relied on PCR. Reads for this sample came from an Illumina HiSeq 2500. TCR libraries were prepared with molecular barcoding, using unique molecular identifiers to normalize TCRbeta repertoire quantification. TCRdb itself trimmed the public reads at Q25 with fastp, ran MiXCR and retained productive beta chains. CDR3 protein sequences are deduplicated, and each keeps its most common genes and DNA. This sample is represented by approximately 170,000 distinct CDR3 sequences; over 8.5% of them were singletons. The top ten clones comprise roughly 13% of the sample. Sample treatment or condition, as interpreted from the label and publication: allogeneic hematopoietic cell transplantation with graft depleted of TCRalphabeta T cells and CD19 B cells. The children who served as transplant recipients had been given grafts of TCRalphabeta/CD19-depleted allogeneic hematopoietic cells. This clonotype was sampled from a boy aged 2 to 9 with acute myeloid leukemia, due to receive a stem cell transplant. Source: PBMCs, taken before TCRalphabeta/CD19-depleted stem cell transplant.

The DNA sequence is given as TGCAGTGCTAGATCCCCGAGCTCCTACAATGAGCAGTTCTTC. Translated, this is CSARSPSSYNEQFF. The V and J genes are TRBV20-1 and TRBJ2-1; the D segment cannot be called with confidence. V loses 2 bases, J loses 0 bases, and the germline ends lie 8 bases apart. The CDR3 runs 14 amino acids, cysteine and phenylalanine included. Only CDR3 DNA remains: 42 bases, in frame from the first base. Per the germline V gene (reference sequence), DFQATT is the CDR1 and SNEGSKA is the CDR2.